This T cell receptor beta chain was recorded in a study of cytomegalovirus exposure and HLA in healthy donors. The study ran its PCR with 60 Vbeta and 13 Jbeta primers. Some clones are missing from TCRdb's copy, which holds only in-frame ones; the method was immunoSEQ multiplex PCR. The table records tens of thousands of clones, 60% to 75% of them present only once. Per germline, CDR1 SEHNR and CDR2 FQNEAQ (reference sequence). This CDR3 is built from 14 residues. V was trimmed by 0 bases and J by 4 bases, leaving 9 bases between them. V gene TRBV7-9 combines with J gene TRBJ1-2; D gene uncertain. Sequencing was performed on PBMCs. The clonotype comes from a man aged 65 to 85 in good health and CMV-seronegative. Written as DNA, the CDR3 is TGTGCCAGCAGCTTAGCCTCTCATAGCTATGGCTACACCTTC. As protein: CASSLASHSYGYTF.